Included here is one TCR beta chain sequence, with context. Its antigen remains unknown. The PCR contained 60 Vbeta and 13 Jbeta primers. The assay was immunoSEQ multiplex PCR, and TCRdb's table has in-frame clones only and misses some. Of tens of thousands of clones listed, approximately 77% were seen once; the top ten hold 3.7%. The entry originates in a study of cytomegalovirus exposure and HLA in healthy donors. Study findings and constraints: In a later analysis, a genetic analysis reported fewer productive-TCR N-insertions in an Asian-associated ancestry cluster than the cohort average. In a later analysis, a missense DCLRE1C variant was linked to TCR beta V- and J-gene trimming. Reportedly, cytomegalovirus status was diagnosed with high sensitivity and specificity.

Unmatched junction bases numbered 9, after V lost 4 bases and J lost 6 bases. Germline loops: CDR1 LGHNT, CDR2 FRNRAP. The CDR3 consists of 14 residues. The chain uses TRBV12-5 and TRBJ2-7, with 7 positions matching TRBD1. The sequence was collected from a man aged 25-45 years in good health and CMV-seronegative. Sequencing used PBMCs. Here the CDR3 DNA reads TGTGCTAGTGGTTGGCTAGGGGGCTCGGGCGAGCAGTACTTC. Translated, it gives CASGWLGGSGEQYF.